This T cell receptor beta chain was documented in a study of CD8 T cells in Susac syndrome. The CDR3 loop spans 13 amino acids. From germline, CDR1 is SGHVS and CDR2 FQNEAQ. V was trimmed by 5 bases and J by 5 bases, leaving 10 bases between them. Reverse transcription of roughly 0.5 to 1 ug RNA used random hexamers. An immunoSEQ multiplex PCR amplified TCR beta CDR3 over 54 Vbeta and 13 Jbeta. TCRdb fed the immunoSEQ multiplex PCR reads into MiXCR, producing one record per CDR3 protein. The sample holds 130,000 or so distinct CDR3 sequences, roughly 80% seen once. Comment on this clonotype: What it binds is not known.

Regarding the study as a whole: Only a relatively small number of individuals were included in the TCR sequencing and HLA analysis.

FACS enriched CD8+ TEMRA cells, while bulk CD8+ and CD4+ were negatively isolated. This sequence joins TRBV7-8 and TRBJ2-1; D is undetermined. The sequence came from a human donor with multiple sclerosis. Sequenced: CD8+ T cells from PBMCs. The CDR3 region is CASSQIADNEQFF. The CDR3 bases are TGTGCCAGCAGCCAAATAGCCGACAATGAGCAGTTCTTC.